Below are 27 T cell receptor beta chains sequenced from a single sample in a study of cytomegalovirus exposure and HLA in healthy donors. Here immunoSEQ multiplex PCR was the method, and the copy in TCRdb shows in-frame clones only, minus some. Among about 110,000 clones, about 87% were seen once, and the ten largest hold 1.5% to 2%. The specimen sequenced was PBMCs. These receptors came from a woman between 18 and 30 years old in good health and CMV-seropositive.

The chain carries TRBV2 and TRBJ1-2, with D possibly matching TRBD1 (6 bases). This CDR3 has 11 residues. Trimming took 10 bases from V and 5 from J, leaving 11 bases between them. Germline-derived CDR1 and CDR2 are SNHLY and FYNNEI. This chain's CDR3 is CATPRGYGYTF. CDR3 coding DNA: TGTGCCACCCCCAGGGGTTATGGCTACACCTTC.

The V call is TRBV6-4, the J call TRBJ2-1; the match to TRBD1 covers 8 bases. Germline values: CDR1 MRHNA, CDR2 SNTAGT. The CDR3 covers 13 residues. V lost 6 bases to trimming and J lost 7 bases; unmatched junction nucleotides: 5. CDR3: CASSRTGNNEQFF. The DNA of the CDR3 is TGTGCCAGCAGCCGGACAGGGAATAATGAGCAGTTCTTC.

V and J are TRBV5-1 and TRBJ2-1; 7 nucleotides line up with TRBD2. The V gene's germline CDR1 is SGHRS and CDR2 YFSETQ. The V and J ends lost 5 bases and 4 bases, in that order; junction bases with no gene match: 9. The CDR3 covers 15 residues. CDR3 sequence reads: CASSLGSSGYNEQFF. The CDR3 DNA reads as TGCGCCAGCAGTCTTGGGTCTAGCGGTTACAATGAGCAGTTCTTC.

This clone turned up a few times. The chain couples TRBV2 to TRBJ1-5; D unresolved. CDR1 is SNHLY and CDR2 is FYNNEI in the germline V gene. The CDR3 spans 14 residues. V was pared by 4 bases and J by 8 bases, with 15 bases between. CDR3 DNA sequence: TGTGCCAGCAGTGTAGGAGGCCTGAGGGAGCCCCAGCATTTT. The encoded protein is CASSVGGLREPQHF. Full variable domain (rest looked up from reference TRBV2 and TRBJ1-5): EPEVTQTPSHQVTQMGQEVILRCVPISNHLYFYWYRQILGQKVEFLVSFYNNEISEKSEIFDDQFSVERPDGSNFTLKIRSTKLEDSAMYFCASSVGGLREPQHFGDGTRLSIL.

The gene calls are TRBV9 and TRBJ1-2; D is perhaps TRBD1 (5 bases). The CDR3 contains 15 residues. With 2 bases removed from V and 3 bases from J, the gap between germline ends came to 14 bases. Germline CDR1 SGDLS, CDR2 YYNGEE. The CDR3 DNA reads TGTGCCAGCAGCGTGGACCTGGGGGGGGACTATGGCTACACCTTC. Protein product: CASSVDLGGDYGYTF.

J is TRBJ1-5 and V is TRBV27, with TRBD1 as a possible D gene (6 bases). Deletions cut 5 bases from V and 7 bases from J, with 15 bases between. The length of the CDR3 is 14 residues. Germline V CDR1 and CDR2: MNHEY, SMNVEV (reference sequence). As DNA, the CDR3 is TGTGCCAGCAGTCTGACAGGTCCTCGGCAGCCCCAGCATTTT. Translated, it gives CASSLTGPRQPQHF.

The chain is built from TRBV7-2 and TRBJ2-3, with 15 bases that match TRBD2. The V and J ends lost 6 bases and 3 bases, in that order; junction bases with no gene match: 13. The CDR3 loop spans 19 amino acids. Germline V gives CDR1 SGHTA, CDR2 FQGNSA. CDR3 nucleotides: TGTGCCAGCAGTCGTAGGACTAGCGGGGGGGCCGAGTGGACAGATACGCAGTATTTT. Protein sequence: CASSRRTSGGAEWTDTQYF.

The chain employs TRBV28 and TRBJ1-2; possible D gene TRBD1, 6 bases. The germline gives CDR1 MDHEN, CDR2 SYDVKM. This CDR3 spans 14 amino acids. V shed 3 bases and J shed 5 bases, with 13 bases lying between them. The chain's CDR3 is CASSLGGRGYGYTF. As DNA, the CDR3 is TGTGCCAGCAGTTTGGGGGGGCGAGGATATGGCTACACCTTC.

The chain couples TRBV4-1 to TRBJ1-6; D is unresolved. Trimming removed 0 bases at V and 7 bases at J, with 19 bases between. The CDR3 consists of 18 residues. Per germline, CDR1 MGHRA and CDR2 YSYEKL. Written as DNA, the CDR3 is TGCGCCAGCAGCCAAGATCTTACCGTTTACATTAAAAATTCACCCCTCCACTTT. The encoded protein is CASSQDLTVYIKNSPLHF.

The V call is TRBV2, the J call TRBJ2-1; D is unclear. The length of the CDR3 is 15 residues. Germline CDR1 reads SNHLY; CDR2 reads FYNNEI. The ends were cut back, 4 bases at V and 2 bases at J, with 12 bases in the middle. CDR3 sequence: CASSVILVTYNEQFF. CDR3 sequence (DNA): TGTGCCAGCAGTGTCATACTCGTGACCTACAATGAGCAGTTCTTC.

The rearrangement uses TRBV27 and TRBJ2-1, with TRBD2 matching 13 bases. CDR3 length: 16 residues. CDR1 and CDR2 from the germline V gene are MNHEY and SMNVEV (reference sequence). J was trimmed by 10 bases and V by 4 bases; bases with no gene match: 10. In nucleotides, the CDR3 is TGTGCCAGCAGTTGGTCGGGACTAGCGGGGAGTAACGAGCAGTTCTTC. Translation: CASSWSGLAGSNEQFF.

The genes are TRBV6-1 and TRBJ2-7; D gene ambiguous. Germline CDR1 is MNHNS and CDR2 is SASEGT. V was pared by 2 bases and J by 1 base, with 15 bases between. CDR3 length equals 16 residues. CDR3 nucleotide sequence: TGTGCCAGCAGTGAAACGGTTCTAGACGGTTCCTACGAGCAGTACTTC. Its protein product is CASSETVLDGSYEQYF.

The rearrangement uses TRBV9 and TRBJ1-2; 9 positions agree with TRBD1. Germline V gene sequence: CDR1 SGDLS, CDR2 YYNGEE. The CDR3 length is 15 residues. The trim removed 2 bases at V and 8 bases at J, leaving 10 bases unmatched. This CDR3 reads CASSVTGTGNNGYTF. CDR3 bases: TGTGCCAGCAGCGTCACTGGGACAGGGAACAACGGCTACACCTTC.

This rearrangement joins TRBV6-5 to TRBJ1-4; D is possibly TRBD1 (5 bases). The CDR3 is 14 amino acids. Germline V gives CDR1 MNHEY, CDR2 SVGAGI. V lost 2 bases to trimming and J lost 10 bases, with 14 bases between them. CDR3 nucleotide sequence: TGTGCCAGCAGTTACGGGCAGGGCGAAGGAAAACTGTTTTTT. Translation gives CASSYGQGEGKLFF.

This rearrangement joins TRBV6-1 to TRBJ2-2; 8 bases agree with TRBD1. The CDR3 has 15 residues. CDR1 and CDR2 from the germline V gene are MNHNS and SASEGT. V was clipped by 4 bases and J by 5 bases; unmatched bases: 6. The CDR3 DNA follows: TGTGCCAGCAGTGTTGCCAGGGGGCAAACCGGGGAGCTGTTTTTT. Translating gives CASSVARGQTGELFF.

This clone came up once. The chain couples TRBV4-1 to TRBJ2-5; D is perhaps TRBD1 (5 bases). There are 14 residues in the CDR3. Germline assignment: CDR1 MGHRA and CDR2 YSYEKL. With 2 bases removed from V and 4 bases from J, the gap between germline ends came to 11 bases. This CDR3 is CASSQFAGSETQYF. The CDR3 DNA sequence: TGCGCCAGCAGCCAATTCGCAGGGTCAGAGACCCAGTACTTC.

The J gene is TRBJ1-2, the V gene TRBV9, with D unclear. The CDR3 runs to 12 residues. The ends were cut back, 1 base at V and 4 bases at J, with 5 bases in the middle. Germline V gene data show CDR1 as SGDLS and CDR2 as YYNGEE. The CDR3 DNA sequence: TGTGCCAGCAGCGTAAACGGCTATGGCTACACCTTC. Protein sequence: CASSVNGYGYTF.

The rearrangement uses TRBV27 and TRBJ1-1; TRBD1 matches 8 bases. The J segment lost 1 base and the V segment lost 5 bases, leaving 3 bases of the junction unmatched. Germline assignment: CDR1 MNHEY and CDR2 SMNVEV (reference sequence). CDR3 length: 14 residues. CDR3 protein: CASSIGQGNTEAFF. The CDR3 DNA is TGTGCCAGCAGTATTGGACAGGGGAACACTGAAGCTTTCTTT.

The chain employs TRBV10-1 and TRBJ2-7, with D perhaps TRBD1 (6 bases). V dropped 4 bases and J dropped 3 bases, with 10 bases sitting between them. This CDR3 has 13 amino acids. Germline assignment: CDR1 WNHNN and CDR2 SYGVQD (reference sequence). CDR3 DNA sequence: TGCGCCAGCAGTGGAGGCAGGGGCTACGAGCAGTACTTC. Protein: CASSGGRGYEQYF.

In nucleotides, the CDR3 is TGTGCCAGCAGCGTAGAGAGGGGGCCCGGGGAGCTGTTTTTT. Translated: CASSVERGPGELFF. V is TRBV9 and J is TRBJ2-2; 7 nucleotides match TRBD1. Looked up from germline, CDR1 is SGDLS and CDR2 is YYNGEE. This CDR3 is 14 amino acids long. Trimming removed 0 bases from V and 6 bases from J; junction bases left unmatched: 2.

The genes are TRBV6-1 and TRBJ1-1; D is unclear. CDR3 length equals 11 residues. V was trimmed by 7 bases and J by 3 bases, leaving 6 bases between them. CDR1 and CDR2 (germline): MNHNS, SASEGT. CDR3 loop: CASTSYTEAFF. In DNA form, the CDR3 reads TGTGCCAGCACTAGCTACACTGAAGCTTTCTTT.

The chain has TRBV29-1 and TRBJ1-4; 12 bases fit TRBD1. Unmatched junction bases numbered 23, after V lost 2 bases and J lost 13 bases. The CDR3 extends over 19 amino acids. Germline CDR1 SQVTM, CDR2 ANQGSEA. The CDR3 DNA reads TGCAGCGTTGAAATACTGAGTAGTGGGACAGGGGGCTTAGTGAACGGACTGTTTTTT. This sequence encodes CSVEILSSGTGGLVNGLFF. Filled out from reference TRBV29-1 and TRBJ1-4, the complete variable domain reads SAVISQKPSRDICQRGTSLTIQCQVDSQVTMMFWYRQQPGQSLTLIATANQGSEATYESGFVIDKFPISRPNLTFSTLTVSNMSPEDSSIYLCSVEILSSGTGGLVNGLFFGSGTQLSVL.

The genes are TRBV18 and TRBJ2-7; unclear D gene. From germline, CDR1 is KGHSH and CDR2 LQKENI. This CDR3 has 13 residues. Between the trimmed V and J ends, which lost 2 bases and 3 bases, there was a span of 8 bases. The CDR3 is CASSPGQFYEQYV. The CDR3 region has the DNA TGTGCCAGCTCACCAGGGCAGTTCTACGAGCAGTACGTC.

The rearrangement links TRBV27 to TRBJ2-4; 8 bases are shared with TRBD1. The CDR3 consists of 15 residues. Trimming cost V 8 bases and J 1 base; bases outside gene matches: 7. Looked up from germline, CDR1 is MNHEY and CDR2 is SMNVEV (reference sequence). The CDR3 DNA sequence: TGTGCCAGCCGACGACAGGGGATGGCCAAAAACATTCAGTACTTC. Translated: CASRRQGMAKNIQYF.

The chain recombines TRBV4-1 with TRBJ1-6, with D uncertain. Germline values: CDR1 MGHRA, CDR2 YSYEKL. CDR3 size: 13 residues. V was trimmed by 3 bases and J by 8 bases, leaving 8 bases between them. In DNA, the CDR3 is TGCGCCAGCAGCCATCTCGGGGATTCACCCCTCCACTTT. Translated: CASSHLGDSPLHF.

This clone was seen just once. The rearrangement joins TRBV6-5 to TRBJ2-1, with D perhaps matching TRBD1 (6 bases). Trimming pared 6 bases from V and 8 bases from J, leaving 14 bases between. Germline V gene lookup returns CDR1 MNHEY and CDR2 SVGAGI. This CDR3 has 13 amino acids. The CDR3 reads CASRQAGDHEQFF. Written as DNA, the CDR3 is TGTGCCAGCAGACAGGCAGGGGACCATGAGCAGTTCTTC.

The chain carries TRBV4-1 and TRBJ2-2; D might be TRBD2 (6 bases). The CDR3 spans 16 residues. Trimming took off 1 base at V and 5 bases at J, with 14 bases between the two ends. Germline values: CDR1 MGHRA, CDR2 YSYEKL. The CDR3 region has the DNA TGCGCCAGCAGCCAAGGCCCCAGCGGGTATACCGGGGAGCTGTTTTTT. Its translation: CASSQGPSGYTGELFF.